This T cell receptor (beta chain) was captured in a study of regulatory T cells in long-lasting Graves disease. The CDR3 totals 14 residues. Germline values: CDR1 SEHNR, CDR2 FQNEAQ (reference sequence). The trim removed 9 bases at V and 4 bases at J, leaving 3 bases unmatched. This clonotype was seen ten or more times. Its target is not known. Study-wide findings and caveats: Favoring TRBV28, TRBJ1-2 and TRBJ2-5 was a feature seen in persistent disease.

The time point: newly diagnosed GD, antithyroid drugs for less than 3 months. RNA from PBMCs was the source of the TCR library. Assembly of TCR beta libraries relied on iRepertoire HTBI primers together with Arm-PCR of CDR3 regions. MiXCR was run by TCRdb on the multiplex PCR reads, yielding one entry per CDR3 protein. The table lists 200,000 to 250,000 distinct CDR3 sequences, about 19% of them singletons. This sample also appeared in a second study, on T cells in Graves' hyperthyroidism and ophthalmopathy.

Sequencing was performed on peripheral blood mononuclear cells (PBMCs), taken at new diagnosis, from a patient treated with antithyroid drugs. This clonotype was sampled from a woman in her twenties or thirties with Graves disease. J is TRBJ2-2 and V is TRBV7-9; 12 nucleotides line up with TRBD2. CDR3 sequence (DNA): TGTGCCAGTATGGGACTAGCGGGCACCGGGGAGCTGTTTTTT. The encoded protein is CASMGLAGTGELFF. Complete variable domain (other parts from reference TRBV7-9 and TRBJ2-2): DTGVSQNPRHKITKRGQNVTFRCDPISEHNRLYWYRQTLGQGPEFLTYFQNEAQLEKSRLLSDRFSAERPKGSFSTLEIQRTEQGDSAMYLCASMGLAGTGELFFGEGSRLTVL.